A single sample gave rise to the 13 T cell receptor beta chains below, sequenced in a study of CD8 T cells in ankylosing spondylitis (dated by TCRdb to about 2017). The library was built by means of 5' RACE. The listed sequencing device is Illumina HiSeq 2500. TCRdb cleaned the public reads at Q25 with fastp, built clones with MiXCR and kept in-frame beta chains. Rows with a matching CDR3 protein are joined into one entry that keeps the most common DNA and genes. Recorded for this sample are about 130,000 distinct CDR3 sequences; about a tenth of them occurred a single time. 2.5% to 3.5% of the sample goes to the ten largest clones. Sequenced sample: blood, either unsorted or a sorted T cell fraction (not recorded which). The receptors stem from a male donor with ankylosing spondylitis or in good health (not recorded which).

This sequence joins TRBV28 and TRBJ2-7, with TRBD2 matching over 9 bases. From germline, CDR1 is MDHEN and CDR2 SYDVKM. The CDR3 extends over 15 amino acids. With 5 bases clipped from V and 3 bases from J, the junction kept 8 bases outside the gene matches. The CDR3 protein is CASSRATSGHYEQYF. The CDR3 DNA reads TGTGCCAGCAGTCGCGCGACTAGCGGACACTACGAGCAGTACTTC.

By proportion, this clonotype is medium-sized. This chain uses TRBV20-1 with TRBJ2-1, with D hard to call. V lost 3 bases, J lost 7 bases, and 10 bases lay in between. The CDR3 loop spans 12 amino acids. CDR1 is DFQATT and CDR2 is SNEGSKA in the germline V gene (reference sequence). The DNA for the CDR3 is TGCAGTGCTAGTGTGGGCGCTAATGAGCAGTTCTTC. It is translated as CSASVGANEQFF.

This clonotype was counted ten times or more. This chain uses TRBV6-2 or TRBV6-3 with TRBJ1-1, with 8 bases that match TRBD1. Germline V gene lookup returns CDR1 MNHEY and CDR2 SVGEGT. With V trimmed by 7 bases and J by 3 bases, 22 bases remained unmatched. The CDR3 is 19 amino acids. In DNA form, the CDR3 reads TGTGCCAGCACGGAGACAGGGGATATGGTGATAATCGGTGACACTGAAGCTTTCTTT. Its protein product is CASTETGDMVIIGDTEAFF.

This clonotype has a count of ten or more. The chain employs TRBV4-3 and TRBJ2-3; TRBD1 is a possible D gene (7 bases). Trimming left V 1 base short and J 6 bases short, with 14 bases between. The CDR3 contains 15 residues. Germline loops: CDR1 LGHNA, CDR2 YSLEER. The chain's CDR3 is CASSQGGGGIDTQYF. CDR3 bases: TGCGCCAGCAGCCAAGGAGGAGGGGGCATCGATACGCAGTATTTT.

At least ten counts were recorded for this clonotype. V and J are TRBV20-1 and TRBJ1-6, with D unresolved. This CDR3 is 14 amino acids long. CDR1 DFQATT and CDR2 SNEGSKA come from the germline V gene (reference sequence). The V end lost 6 bases, the J end lost 8 bases, and 17 bases lay between the germline ends. The DNA of the CDR3 is TGCAGTGCCCACGGAGGGTCAGTTGATTCACCCCTCCACTTT. Its translation is CSAHGGSVDSPLHF.

The chain joins TRBV20-1 to TRBJ2-4, with 8 bases lining up with TRBD1. Looked up from germline, CDR1 is DFQATT and CDR2 is SNEGSKA (reference sequence). The V and J ends lost 3 bases and 0 bases, in that order; junction bases with no gene match: 4. The CDR3 runs 15 residues. In DNA, the CDR3 is TGCAGTGCTAGCCTCAGGGGGCTAGCCAAAAACATTCAGTACTTC. It codes for CSASLRGLAKNIQYF.

This clonotype has at least ten counts. The rearrangement links TRBV12-3 or TRBV12-4 to TRBJ2-3; no reliable D call. The CDR3 contains 14 residues. Deletions cut 6 bases from V and 3 bases from J, with 13 bases between. In nucleotides, the CDR3 is TGTGCCAGCAGCCGGGCCTTAAATACAGATACGCAGTATTTT. Its translation: CASSRALNTDTQYF.

This clonotype was found once. The chain has TRBV20-1 and TRBJ2-1; D unresolved. V shed 6 bases and J shed 1 base, with 16 bases lying between them. The CDR3 totals 15 residues. CDR1 is DFQATT and CDR2 is SNEGSKA in the germline V gene (reference sequence). CDR3 amino acids: CSAKTQLGSYNEQFF. CDR3 bases: TGCAGTGCAAAAACCCAGCTTGGGTCCTACAATGAGCAGTTCTTC.

This clonotype was observed many times. The rearrangement joins TRBV2 to TRBJ2-1, with D possibly TRBD2 on 9 matching bases. Germline loops: CDR1 SNHLY, CDR2 FYNNEI. The length of the CDR3 is 17 residues. V gave up 6 bases and J gave up 6 bases, with 24 bases separating them. In DNA form, the CDR3 reads TGTGCCAGCAGAGCAGGGGGCCCGGGACTAGCTTTCAATGAGCAGTTCTTC. Protein product: CASRAGGPGLAFNEQFF.

This clonotype was detected many times. The V gene is TRBV20-1, the J gene TRBJ2-1, with D uncertain. CDR3 length: 12 amino acids. Germline CDR1 is DFQATT and CDR2 is SNEGSKA (reference sequence). V dropped 0 bases and J dropped 9 bases, with 9 bases sitting between them. The CDR3 region has the DNA TGCAGTGCTAGAGATCGAGACGTTGAGCAGTTCTTC. This gives the protein CSARDRDVEQFF.

This clonotype has a handful of counts. This sequence joins TRBV7-2 and TRBJ2-7, with 13 bases matching TRBD2. This CDR3 comprises 17 residues. With 3 bases clipped from V and 0 bases from J, the junction kept 5 bases outside the gene matches. The germline gives CDR1 SGHTA, CDR2 FQGNSA. CDR3 in DNA: TGTGCCAGCAGCTTGGGACTAGCGGGACGATCCTCCTACGAGCAGTACTTC. This gives the protein CASSLGLAGRSSYEQYF.

This clonotype came up many times. This sequence joins TRBV11-2 and TRBJ2-3, with 13 bases fitting TRBD2. Germline V gives CDR1 SGHAT, CDR2 FQNNGV. The J segment lost 6 bases and the V segment lost 5 bases, leaving 8 bases of the junction unmatched. The CDR3 loop spans 16 amino acids. CDR3 amino acids: CASSLMRTSGSDTQYF. Written as DNA, the CDR3 is TGTGCCAGCAGCCTAATGAGGACTAGCGGGAGCGATACGCAGTATTTT.

This clonotype appeared many times. The V call is TRBV6-5, the J call TRBJ2-7; unclear D gene. The germline CDR1 and CDR2 sequences are MNHEY and SVGAGI. V shed 2 bases and J shed 6 bases, with 11 bases lying between them. The length of the CDR3 is 13 residues. The CDR3, as DNA: TGTGCCAGCAGTTACCTAGGGTATCCCGAGCAGTACTTC. Amino acids: CASSYLGYPEQYF.